Each of the 2 T cell receptor beta chains below was sequenced from the same sample in a study of neurological immune-mediated disorders. TCRdb processed the 5' RACE reads anew with MiXCR; each CDR3 protein has one entry. The sample consists of about 82,000 distinct CDR3 sequences, 2% to 3% of them appearing once. The material sequenced was PBMCs. The receptors were gathered from a woman aged 25-40 years with multiple sclerosis.

This clonotype has a count of ten or more. The CDR3 nucleotides are TGTGCCAGCAGACACTATGGGACAGGGGAAGGCTACACCTTC. This sequence encodes CASRHYGTGEGYTF. The gene calls are TRBV27 and TRBJ1-2; TRBD1 aligns across 10 bases. After removal of 6 bases from V and 8 bases from J, the junction contained 9 bases not matched to a gene. Germline lookup yields CDR1 MNHEY and CDR2 SMNVEV (reference sequence). The CDR3 covers 14 residues.

This clonotype was detected many times. The rearrangement links TRBV27 to TRBJ1-4; TRBD1 might be the D (5 bases). The CDR3 loop spans 16 amino acids. V lost 2 bases and J 2 bases, leaving 12 bases between the germline ends. CDR1 is MNHEY, CDR2 SMNVEV, per germline (reference sequence). The CDR3 region is CASSLSLRATNEKLFF. In DNA, the CDR3 is TGTGCCAGCAGTTTAAGCCTCAGGGCCACTAATGAAAAACTGTTTTTT.